Listed here are 5 T cell receptor beta chains from one sample, sequenced in a study of blood T cell repertoires in COVID-19. Using immunoSEQ multiplex PCR, the repertoire was profiled, and TCRdb retains in-frame clones only, with some absent. The sample contains under 150,000 clones, more than 75% of which appear only once. The sequenced sample consisted of peripheral blood. These receptors all stem from a middle-aged man with acute or convalescent COVID-19.

The CDR3 bases are TGTGCCAGCAGCAAAAAACCCGGGACACGACCTTCCTACGAGCAGTACTTC. Translated: CASSKKPGTRPSYEQYF. The chain is built from TRBV21-1 and TRBJ2-7; TRBD1 was called by the table and not checked on the DNA. TRBV21-1 has pseudogene status. The CDR3 is made up of 17 amino acids.

The chain uses TRBV4-1 and TRBJ1-6; 10 bases match TRBD1. Looked up from germline, CDR1 is MGHRA and CDR2 is YSYEKL. Trimming cost V 3 bases and J 2 bases; bases outside gene matches: 1. The CDR3 totals 16 residues. CDR3 sequence reads: CASSHGQGAYNSPLHF. The DNA of the CDR3 is TGCGCCAGCAGCCACGGACAGGGGGCCTATAATTCACCCCTCCACTTT.

This sequence joins TRBV2 and TRBJ1-3; possible D gene TRBD1, 5 bases. CDR1 and CDR2 (germline): SNHLY, FYNNEI. The CDR3 length is 15 residues. V shed 5 bases and J shed 3 bases, with 14 bases lying between them. The CDR3 bases are TGTGCCAGCAGTCTATCGGGACTTGGTGGAAACACCATATATTTT. This gives the protein CASSLSGLGGNTIYF.

The chain joins TRBV7-2 to TRBJ2-3; TRBD2 agrees at 8 bases. V was clipped by 5 bases and J by 0 bases; unmatched bases: 4. The CDR3 consists of 15 residues. The germline gives CDR1 SGHTA, CDR2 FQGNSA. The CDR3 DNA is TGTGCCAGCAGCGCCCGCGGGGGGAGCACAGATACGCAGTATTTT. This encodes CASSARGGSTDTQYF.

The V call is TRBV9, the J call TRBJ2-3; TRBD2 agrees at 7 bases. Unmatched junction bases numbered 6, after V lost 4 bases and J lost 1 base. Germline V lookup: CDR1 SGDLS, CDR2 YYNGEE. CDR3 length: 15 amino acids. CDR3 loop: CASSLDAGGTDTQYF. The CDR3 DNA reads as TGTGCCAGCAGCTTAGATGCGGGGGGCACAGATACGCAGTATTTT.